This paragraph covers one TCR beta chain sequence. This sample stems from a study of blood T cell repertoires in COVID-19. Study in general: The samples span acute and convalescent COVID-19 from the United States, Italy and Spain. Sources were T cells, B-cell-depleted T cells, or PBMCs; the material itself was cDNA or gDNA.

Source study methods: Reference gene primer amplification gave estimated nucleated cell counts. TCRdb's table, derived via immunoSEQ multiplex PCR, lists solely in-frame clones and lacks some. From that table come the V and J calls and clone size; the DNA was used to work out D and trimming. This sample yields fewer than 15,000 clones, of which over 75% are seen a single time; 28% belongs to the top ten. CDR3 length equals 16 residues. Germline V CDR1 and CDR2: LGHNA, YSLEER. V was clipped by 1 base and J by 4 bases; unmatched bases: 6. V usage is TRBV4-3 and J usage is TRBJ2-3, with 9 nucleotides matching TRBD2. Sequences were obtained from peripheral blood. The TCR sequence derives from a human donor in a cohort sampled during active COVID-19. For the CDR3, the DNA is TGCGCCAGCAGCCAAGTTCTCGGACTAGCGCCAGATACGCAGTATTTT. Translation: CASSQVLGLAPDTQYF.